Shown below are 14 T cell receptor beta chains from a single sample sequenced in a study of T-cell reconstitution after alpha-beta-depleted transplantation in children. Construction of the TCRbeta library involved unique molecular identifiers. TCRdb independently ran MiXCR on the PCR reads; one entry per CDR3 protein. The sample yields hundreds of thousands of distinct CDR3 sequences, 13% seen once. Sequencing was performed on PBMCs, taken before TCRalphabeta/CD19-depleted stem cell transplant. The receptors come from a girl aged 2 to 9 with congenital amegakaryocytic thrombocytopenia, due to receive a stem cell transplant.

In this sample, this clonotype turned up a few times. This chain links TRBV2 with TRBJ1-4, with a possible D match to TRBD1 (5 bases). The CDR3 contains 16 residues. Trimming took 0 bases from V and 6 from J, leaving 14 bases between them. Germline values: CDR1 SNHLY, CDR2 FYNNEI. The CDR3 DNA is TGTGCCAGCAGTGAAGCGTCTGGGGGAGCGTATGAAAAACTGTTTTTT. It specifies CASSEASGGAYEKLFF.

CDR3 residues: CASYGTAIPTSSYEQYF. The DNA of the CDR3 is TGTGCCAGTTACGGGACAGCTATTCCAACGAGCTCCTACGAGCAGTACTTC. The chain recombines TRBV7-8 with TRBJ2-7, with 7 bases aligning to TRBD1. The trim removed 9 bases at V and 0 bases at J, leaving 17 bases unmatched. CDR1 and CDR2 (germline): SGHVS, FQNEAQ. The CDR3 is made up of 17 amino acids.

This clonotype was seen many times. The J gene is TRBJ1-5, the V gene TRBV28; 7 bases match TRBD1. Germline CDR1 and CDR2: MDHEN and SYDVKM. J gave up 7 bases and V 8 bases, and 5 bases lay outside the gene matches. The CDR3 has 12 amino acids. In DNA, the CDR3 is TGTGCCAGCCTTGAACAGGGGCAGCCCCAGCATTTT. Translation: CASLEQGQPQHF.

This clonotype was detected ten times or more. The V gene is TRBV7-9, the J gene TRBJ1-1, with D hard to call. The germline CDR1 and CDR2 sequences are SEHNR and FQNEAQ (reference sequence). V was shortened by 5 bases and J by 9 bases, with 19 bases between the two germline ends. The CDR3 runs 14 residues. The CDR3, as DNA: TGTGCCAGCAGCGTAACAATTTTGGGTGGTCAAGCTTTCTTT. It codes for CASSVTILGGQAFF.

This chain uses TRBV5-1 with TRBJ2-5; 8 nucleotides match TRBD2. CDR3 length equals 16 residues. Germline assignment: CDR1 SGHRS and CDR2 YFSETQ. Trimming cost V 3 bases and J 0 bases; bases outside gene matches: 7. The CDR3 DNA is TGCGCCAGCAGCTCCCGACTAGCGACGTACCAAGAGACCCAGTACTTC. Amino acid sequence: CASSSRLATYQETQYF.

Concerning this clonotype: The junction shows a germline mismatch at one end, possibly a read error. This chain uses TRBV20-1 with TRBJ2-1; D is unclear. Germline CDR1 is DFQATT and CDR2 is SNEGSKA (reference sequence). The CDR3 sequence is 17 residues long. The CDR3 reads CCARDPVYRSSYNEQFF. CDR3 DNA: TGCTGTGCTAGAGATCCGGTCTATAGGAGCTCCTACAATGAGCAGTTCTTC.

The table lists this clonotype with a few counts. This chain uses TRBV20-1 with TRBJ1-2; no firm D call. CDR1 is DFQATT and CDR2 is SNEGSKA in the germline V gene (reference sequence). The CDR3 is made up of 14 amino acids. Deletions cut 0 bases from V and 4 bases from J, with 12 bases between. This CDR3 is CSARDRKGRYGYTF. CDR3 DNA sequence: TGCAGTGCTAGAGATCGAAAGGGCCGCTATGGCTACACCTTC.

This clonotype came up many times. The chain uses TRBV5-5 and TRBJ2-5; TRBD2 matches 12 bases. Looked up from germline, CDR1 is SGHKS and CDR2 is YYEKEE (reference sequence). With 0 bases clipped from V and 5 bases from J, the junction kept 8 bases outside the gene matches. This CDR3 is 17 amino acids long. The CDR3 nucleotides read TGTGCCAGCAGCTTGGAGGTACTAGCGGGAGGTTTGGAGACCCAGTACTTC. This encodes CASSLEVLAGGLETQYF.

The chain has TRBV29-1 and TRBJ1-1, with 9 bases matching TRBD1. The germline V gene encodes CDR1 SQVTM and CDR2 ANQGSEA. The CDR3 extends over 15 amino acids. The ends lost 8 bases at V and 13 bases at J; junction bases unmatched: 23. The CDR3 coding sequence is TGCAGCTCCCGGGACAGGGATGACCGGAGGGCCGTCGGTTTCTTT. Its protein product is CSSRDRDDRRAVGFF.

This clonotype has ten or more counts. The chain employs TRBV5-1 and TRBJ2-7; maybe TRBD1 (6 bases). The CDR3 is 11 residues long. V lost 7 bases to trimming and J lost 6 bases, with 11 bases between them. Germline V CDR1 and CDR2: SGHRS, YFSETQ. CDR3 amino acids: CASRGQTEQYF. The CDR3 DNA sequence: TGCGCCAGCCGAGGACAGACCGAGCAGTACTTC.

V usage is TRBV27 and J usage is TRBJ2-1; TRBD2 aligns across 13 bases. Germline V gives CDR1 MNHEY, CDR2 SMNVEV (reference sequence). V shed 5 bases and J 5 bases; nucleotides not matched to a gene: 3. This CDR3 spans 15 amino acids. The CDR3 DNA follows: TGTGCCAGCAGTCGCGGGACTAGCGGGAACAATGAGCAGTTCTTC. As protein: CASSRGTSGNNEQFF.

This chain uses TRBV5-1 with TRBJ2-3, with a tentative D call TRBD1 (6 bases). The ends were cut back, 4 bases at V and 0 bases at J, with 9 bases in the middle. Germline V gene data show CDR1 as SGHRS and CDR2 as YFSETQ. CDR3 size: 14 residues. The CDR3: CASSNRVSTDTQYF. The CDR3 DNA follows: TGCGCCAGCAGCAACAGGGTTAGCACAGATACGCAGTATTTT.

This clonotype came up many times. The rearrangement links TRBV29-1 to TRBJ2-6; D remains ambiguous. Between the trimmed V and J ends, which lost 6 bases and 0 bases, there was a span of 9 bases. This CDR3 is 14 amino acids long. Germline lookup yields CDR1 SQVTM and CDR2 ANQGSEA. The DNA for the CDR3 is TGCAGCGTCCTAGACTCCTCTGGGGCCAACGTCCTGACTTTC. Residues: CSVLDSSGANVLTF.

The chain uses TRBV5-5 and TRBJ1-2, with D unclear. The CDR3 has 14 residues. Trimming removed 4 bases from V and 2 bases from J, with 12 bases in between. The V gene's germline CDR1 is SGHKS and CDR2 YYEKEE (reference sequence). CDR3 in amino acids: CASSRQRSNYGYTF. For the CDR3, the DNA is TGTGCCAGCAGCCGGCAAAGGTCGAACTATGGCTACACCTTC.